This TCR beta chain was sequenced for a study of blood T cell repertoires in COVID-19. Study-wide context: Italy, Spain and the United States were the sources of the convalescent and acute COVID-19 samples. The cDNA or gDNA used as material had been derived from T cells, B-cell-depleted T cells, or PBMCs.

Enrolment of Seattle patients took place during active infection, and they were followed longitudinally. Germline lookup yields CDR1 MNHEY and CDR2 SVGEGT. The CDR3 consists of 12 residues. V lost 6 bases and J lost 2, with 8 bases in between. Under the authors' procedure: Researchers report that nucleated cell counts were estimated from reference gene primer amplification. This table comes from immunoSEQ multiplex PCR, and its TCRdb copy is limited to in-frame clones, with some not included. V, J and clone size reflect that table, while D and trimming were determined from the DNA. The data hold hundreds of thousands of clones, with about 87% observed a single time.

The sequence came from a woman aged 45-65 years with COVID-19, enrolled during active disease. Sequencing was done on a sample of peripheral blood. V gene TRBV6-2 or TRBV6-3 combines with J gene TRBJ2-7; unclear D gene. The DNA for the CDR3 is TGTGCCAGCAGCCTCCAGGCCTACGAGCAGTACTTC. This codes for CASSLQAYEQYF.